These 20 T cell receptor beta chains came from one sample sequenced in a study of post-analysis software for immune sequencing data. Study-wide results and limits: Higher frequency in patients than in controls was seen for roughly five TRBV segments, with TRBV5-6, TRBV5-1 and TRBV20-1 among them.

TCR beta cDNA libraries included unique molecular identifiers. TCRdb used MiXCR to reprocess the PCR reads, holding one entry per CDR3 protein. The sample lists about 770,000 distinct CDR3 sequences; under 60% were seen once. These receptors lack a known antigen. The sequencing input was blood. The receptors come from a girl between 5 and 17 years old with multiple sclerosis.

The J gene is TRBJ1-4, the V gene TRBV29-1, with D unclear. Per the germline V gene, CDR1 is SQVTM and CDR2 is ANQGSEA. The CDR3 runs to 10 residues. Trimming removed 7 bases from V and 11 bases from J, with 11 bases in between. The DNA for the CDR3 is TGCAGCGCCGCCGCTGACAAACTGTTTTTT. Protein sequence: CSAAADKLFF.

In its sample, this clonotype was seen a few times. This chain uses TRBV7-2 with TRBJ2-1; the match to TRBD2 covers 13 bases. Looked up from germline, CDR1 is SGHTA and CDR2 is FQGNSA. After removal of 2 bases from V and 7 bases from J, the junction contained 5 bases not matched to a gene. The CDR3 loop spans 16 amino acids. The CDR3 nucleotides read TGTGCCAGCAGCTTACCGGGACTAGCGGGATCAAATGAGCAGTTCTTC. This sequence encodes CASSLPGLAGSNEQFF.

The chain combines TRBV28 with TRBJ2-3, with D possibly TRBD1 on 7 matching bases. Germline CDR1 and CDR2: MDHEN and SYDVKM. Trimming took 5 bases from V and 3 from J, leaving 18 bases between them. The CDR3 loop spans 16 amino acids. This CDR3 is CASSDPGAGGTDTQYF. Written as DNA, the CDR3 is TGTGCCAGCAGTGACCCCGGGGCAGGGGGGACAGATACGCAGTATTTT.

The rearrangement joins TRBV20-1 to TRBJ2-7; 7 bases fit TRBD2. J lost 2 bases, V lost 3 bases, and 4 bases had no gene match. Per germline, CDR1 DFQATT and CDR2 SNEGSKA (reference sequence). CDR3 size: 13 residues. CDR3 sequence: CSARAGETYEQYF. The CDR3 DNA follows: TGCAGTGCTAGGGCGGGAGAGACCTACGAGCAGTACTTC.

V and J are TRBV3-1 and TRBJ2-5, with D hard to call. Germline V lookup: CDR1 LGHDT, CDR2 YNNKEL (reference sequence). Trimming took off 6 bases at V and 1 base at J, with 15 bases between the two ends. CDR3 length: 15 residues. CDR3 amino acids: CASSRPHRLQETQYF. The CDR3 DNA reads as TGTGCCAGCAGTCGGCCCCATCGGCTCCAAGAGACCCAGTACTTC.

This clonotype was counted only a few times. This rearrangement joins TRBV12-3 or TRBV12-4 to TRBJ2-5; 9 nucleotides agree with TRBD1. The ends lost 5 bases at V and 2 bases at J; junction bases unmatched: 15. This CDR3 has 18 amino acids. The CDR3 DNA follows: TGTGCCAGCAGTCCGCGGCCGGGACAGGGTGTATGGCAAGAGACCCAGTACTTC. This sequence encodes CASSPRPGQGVWQETQYF.

The rearrangement links TRBV27 to TRBJ2-3, with 9 bases lining up with TRBD1. V dropped 2 bases and J dropped 5; count of bases not matched to a gene: 8. The CDR3 has 16 amino acids. The V gene's germline CDR1 is MNHEY and CDR2 SMNVEV (reference sequence). The CDR3, as DNA: TGTGCCAGCAGTTTACTTGGGACAGGGAGTATAGATACGCAGTATTTT. It translates to CASSLLGTGSIDTQYF.

The chain employs TRBV27 and TRBJ1-2; D possibly corresponds to TRBD1 (6 bases). The CDR3 totals 14 residues. The germline gives CDR1 MNHEY, CDR2 SMNVEV (reference sequence). V lost 4 bases and J lost 6, with 15 bases in between. CDR3 bases: TGTGCCAGCAGTTCAGCGGGGGGCGCACATGGCTACACCTTC. Translation: CASSSAGGAHGYTF.

This clonotype was found once. The rearrangement joins TRBV30 to TRBJ1-2; tentative D call: TRBD1 (5 bases). Trimming shortened V by 4 bases and J by 4 bases, and 16 bases separated the two germline ends. This CDR3 comprises 14 residues. Germline V gene lookup returns CDR1 GTSNPN and CDR2 SVGIG (reference sequence). The CDR3 spells CAWMGRREFYGYTF. The CDR3 coding sequence is TGTGCCTGGATGGGGCGGCGGGAGTTCTATGGCTACACCTTC.

This clonotype came up once. The J gene is TRBJ2-3, the V gene TRBV18, with 7 nucleotides matching TRBD2. CDR1 is KGHSH and CDR2 is LQKENI in the germline V gene. J gave up 1 base and V 4 bases, and 8 bases lay outside the gene matches. The CDR3 is 16 residues long. CDR3 sequence (DNA): TGTGCCAGCTCACGAGTCGCGGGAGAGGGCACAGATACGCAGTATTTT. Amino acid sequence: CASSRVAGEGTDTQYF.

The CDR3 DNA sequence: TGTGCCAGCAGCTTAATTCCAGGGGATGAGCAGTTCTTC. As protein: CASSLIPGDEQFF. The chain joins TRBV7-9 to TRBJ2-1, with D tentatively TRBD1 (6 bases). The CDR3 totals 13 residues. The V and J ends lost 2 bases and 8 bases respectively, with 10 bases between them. From germline, CDR1 is SEHNR and CDR2 FQNEAQ (reference sequence).

The gene calls are TRBV4-2 and TRBJ2-5, with D hard to call. Per germline, CDR1 LGHNA and CDR2 YNFKEQ. The CDR3 is made up of 15 amino acids. V dropped 0 bases and J dropped 5 bases, with 13 bases sitting between them. CDR3 in amino acids: CASSQDPATHETQYF. The CDR3 DNA follows: TGTGCCAGCAGCCAAGATCCAGCCACACACGAGACCCAGTACTTC.

V and J are TRBV12-3 or TRBV12-4 and TRBJ1-1, with D perhaps TRBD1 (5 bases). With 5 bases removed from V and 0 bases from J, the gap between germline ends came to 16 bases. This CDR3 is built from 16 residues. CDR3 bases: TGTGCCAGCAGTCCCATGGGACTGCCCATGAACACTGAAGCTTTCTTT. This encodes CASSPMGLPMNTEAFF.

This sequence joins TRBV29-1 and TRBJ2-7; maybe TRBD1 (6 bases). Germline CDR1 reads SQVTM; CDR2 reads ANQGSEA. The CDR3 covers 12 residues. Trimming shortened V by 5 bases and J by 6 bases, and 14 bases separated the two germline ends. The CDR3 bases are TGCAGCGTTAACAGGGAAAATCGCGAGCAGTACTTC. Amino acids: CSVNRENREQYF.

Notes on this clonotype: At one end the junction does not follow the germline gene, possibly because of a read error. The chain recombines TRBV7-7 with TRBJ2-3; D is uncertain. This CDR3 contains 17 residues. Germline lookup yields CDR1 SSHAT and CDR2 FNYEAQ (reference sequence). CDR3 DNA: TGTGCTAGCAGCTTAGCCCCCGGGTTTATCGGCTCAGATACGCAGTATTTT. Residues: CASSLAPGFIGSDTQYF.

V and J are TRBV5-6 and TRBJ2-5; 9 positions agree with TRBD2. The CDR3 sequence is 16 residues long. The V and J ends lost 4 bases and 1 base, in that order; junction bases with no gene match: 8. Germline V gene lookup returns CDR1 SGHDT and CDR2 YYEEEE. CDR3 bases: TGTGCCAGCAGCCTTCTAGCGGGATGGACCCAAGAGACCCAGTACTTC. The encoded protein is CASSLLAGWTQETQYF. The full variable domain, rest sourced from reference TRBV5-6 and TRBJ2-5, is DAGVTQSPTHLIKTRGQQVTLRCSPKSGHDTVSWYQQALGQGPQFIFQYYEEEERQRGNFPDRFSGHQFPNYSSELNVNALLLGDSALYLCASSLLAGWTQETQYFGPGTRLLVL.

This clonotype came up a few times. This chain joins TRBV5-1 and TRBJ2-3; tentatively, D is TRBD1 or TRBD2 (5 bases each). Germline CDR1 is SGHRS and CDR2 is YFSETQ. V lost 3 bases to trimming and J lost 4 bases, with 12 bases between them. CDR3 size: 14 residues. CDR3 nucleotides: TGCGCCAGCAGCTACCGCAGGGACCCAGATACGCAGTATTTT. It codes for CASSYRRDPDTQYF.

The chain is built from TRBV18 and TRBJ2-1; TRBD2 agrees at 14 bases. V lost 3 bases, J lost 5 bases, and 3 bases stayed unmatched. This CDR3 region has 16 residues. Germline V lookup: CDR1 KGHSH, CDR2 LQKENI. The CDR3 DNA is TGTGCCAGCTCACCGCGGGGACTAGCGGGGGACAATGAGCAGTTCTTC. Translating gives CASSPRGLAGDNEQFF.

In this sample, this clonotype turned up a few times. The V and J genes are TRBV4-1 and TRBJ2-3; D ambiguous. The CDR3 length is 16 residues. Deletions cut 0 bases from V and 6 bases from J, with 16 bases between. Germline V gives CDR1 MGHRA, CDR2 YSYEKL. CDR3 sequence: CASSQDSSNGYDTQYF. In DNA form, the CDR3 reads TGCGCCAGCAGCCAAGATAGTAGCAACGGTTACGATACGCAGTATTTT.

V is TRBV15 and J is TRBJ1-6; TRBD1 matches at 7 bases. V shed 1 base, J shed 12 bases, and the junction held 3 bases outside the gene matches. Germline CDR1 LNHNV, CDR2 YYDKDF (reference sequence). The CDR3 has 13 residues. The chain's CDR3 is CATSRGDREPLHF. The CDR3 region has the DNA TGTGCCACCAGCAGAGGGGACAGAGAACCCCTCCACTTT.